This TCR beta chain was captured by sequencing in a study of lymphopenia after photon versus proton radiotherapy. This CDR3 is built from 14 residues. Trimming shortened V by 0 bases and J by 7 bases, and 10 bases separated the two germline ends. Germline V lookup: CDR1 WNHNN, CDR2 SYGVQD (reference sequence). Whole-study results and caveats: After the lymphocyte nadir, photon-treated repertoires showed oligoclonal expansion, especially of CD8+ Temra cells. Proton therapy kept repertoires fairly stable, unlike photons, which gained effector/memory cells.

This clone appeared a single time. Its cognate antigen is unknown. Measured with immunoSEQ multiplex PCR; TCRdb has only the in-frame clones, and not every one. The table lists about 17,000 clones, roughly 90% of them singletons. The material was peripheral blood, obtained from a patient treated with photon-based radiotherapy. The J gene is TRBJ2-1, the V gene TRBV10-1, with D unresolved. The sequence was obtained from a woman between 40 and 50 years old with cholangiocarcinoma. CDR3 nucleotide sequence: TGCGCCAGCAGTGAGTCCCGGCCATCTAATGAGCAGTTCTTC. Translation: CASSESRPSNEQFF.